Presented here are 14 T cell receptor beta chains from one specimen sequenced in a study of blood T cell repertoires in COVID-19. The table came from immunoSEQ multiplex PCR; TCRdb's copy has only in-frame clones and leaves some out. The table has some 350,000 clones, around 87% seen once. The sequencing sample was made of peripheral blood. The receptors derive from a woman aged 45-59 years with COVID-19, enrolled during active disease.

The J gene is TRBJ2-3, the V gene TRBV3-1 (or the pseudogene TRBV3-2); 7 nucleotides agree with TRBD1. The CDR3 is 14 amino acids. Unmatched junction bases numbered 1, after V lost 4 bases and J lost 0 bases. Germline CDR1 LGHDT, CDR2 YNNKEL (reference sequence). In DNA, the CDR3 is TGTGCCAGCAGCCGACAGGGTAGCACAGATACGCAGTATTTT. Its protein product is CASSRQGSTDTQYF.

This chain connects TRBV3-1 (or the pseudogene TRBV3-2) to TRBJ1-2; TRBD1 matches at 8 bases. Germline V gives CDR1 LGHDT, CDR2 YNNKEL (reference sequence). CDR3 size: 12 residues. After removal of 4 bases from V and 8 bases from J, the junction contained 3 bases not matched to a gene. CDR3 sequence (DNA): TGTGCCAGCAGCCCCAGGGGGCAAGGCTACACCTTC. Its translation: CASSPRGQGYTF.

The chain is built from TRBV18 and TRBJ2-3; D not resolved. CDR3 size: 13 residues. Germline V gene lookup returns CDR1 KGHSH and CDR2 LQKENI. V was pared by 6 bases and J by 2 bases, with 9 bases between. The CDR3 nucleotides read TGTGCCAGCTCTCCAGCTATCACAGATACGCAGTATTTT. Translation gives CASSPAITDTQYF.

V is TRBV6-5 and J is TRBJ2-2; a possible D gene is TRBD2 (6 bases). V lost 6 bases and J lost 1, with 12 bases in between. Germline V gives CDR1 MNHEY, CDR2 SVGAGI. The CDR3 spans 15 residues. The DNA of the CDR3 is TGTGCCAGCAGGGGGGAGGTTTTGAACACCGGGGAGCTGTTTTTT. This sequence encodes CASRGEVLNTGELFF.

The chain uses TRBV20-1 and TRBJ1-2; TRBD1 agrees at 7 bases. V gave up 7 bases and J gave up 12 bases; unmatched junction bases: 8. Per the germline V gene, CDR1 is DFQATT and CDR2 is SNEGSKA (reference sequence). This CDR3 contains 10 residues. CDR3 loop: CSVIAGGHTF. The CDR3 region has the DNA TGCAGTGTTATTGCAGGGGGACACACCTTC.

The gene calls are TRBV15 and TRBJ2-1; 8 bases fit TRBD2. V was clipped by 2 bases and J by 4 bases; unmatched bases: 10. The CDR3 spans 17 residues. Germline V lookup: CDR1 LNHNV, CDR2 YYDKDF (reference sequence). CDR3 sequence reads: CATSRWGRAGGYNEQFF. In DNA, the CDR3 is TGTGCCACCAGCAGATGGGGTAGGGCGGGAGGATACAATGAGCAGTTCTTC.

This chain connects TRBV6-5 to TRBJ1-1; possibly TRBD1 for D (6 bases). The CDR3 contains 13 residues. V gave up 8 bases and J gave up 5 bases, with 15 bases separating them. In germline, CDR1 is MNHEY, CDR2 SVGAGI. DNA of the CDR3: TGTGCCAGCCTGGACAGTTGGGCTACTGAAGCTTTCTTT. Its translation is CASLDSWATEAFF.

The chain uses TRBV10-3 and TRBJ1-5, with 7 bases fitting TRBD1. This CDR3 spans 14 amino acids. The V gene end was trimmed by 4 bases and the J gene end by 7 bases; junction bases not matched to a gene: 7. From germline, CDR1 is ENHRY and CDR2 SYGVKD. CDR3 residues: CAISGRGGEQPQHF. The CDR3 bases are TGTGCCATCAGTGGCCGAGGGGGCGAGCAGCCCCAGCATTTT.

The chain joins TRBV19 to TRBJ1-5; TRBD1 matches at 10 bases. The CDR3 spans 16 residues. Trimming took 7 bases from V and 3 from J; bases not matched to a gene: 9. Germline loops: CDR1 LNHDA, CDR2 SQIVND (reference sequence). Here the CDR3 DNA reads TGTGCCAGTATCGACAGGGGGCGAAGTCTCAATCAGCCCCAGCATTTT. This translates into CASIDRGRSLNQPQHF.

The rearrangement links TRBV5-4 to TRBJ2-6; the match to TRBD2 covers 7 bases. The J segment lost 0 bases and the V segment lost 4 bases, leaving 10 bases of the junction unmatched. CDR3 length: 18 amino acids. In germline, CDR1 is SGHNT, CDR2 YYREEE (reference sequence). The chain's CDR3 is CASSIGAGPNSGANVLTF. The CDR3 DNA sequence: TGTGCCAGCAGCATAGGAGCGGGACCGAACTCTGGGGCCAACGTCCTGACTTTC.

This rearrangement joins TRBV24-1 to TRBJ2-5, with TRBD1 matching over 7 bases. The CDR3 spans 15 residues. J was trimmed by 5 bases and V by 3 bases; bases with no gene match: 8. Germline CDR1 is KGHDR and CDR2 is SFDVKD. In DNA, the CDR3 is TGTGCCACCAGTGATCCGACAGGGCCCGGGGAGACCCAGTACTTC. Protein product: CATSDPTGPGETQYF.

CDR3 loop: CASSARDRDAPSTQYF. CDR3 DNA sequence: TGTGCCAGCAGCGCCCGGGACAGGGACGCCCCTTCGACCCAGTACTTC. The rearrangement links TRBV27 to TRBJ2-5, with 9 bases lining up with TRBD1. The CDR3 runs to 16 residues. Looked up from germline, CDR1 is MNHEY and CDR2 is SMNVEV (reference sequence). V was pared by 6 bases and J by 7 bases, with 15 bases of the junction left unmatched.

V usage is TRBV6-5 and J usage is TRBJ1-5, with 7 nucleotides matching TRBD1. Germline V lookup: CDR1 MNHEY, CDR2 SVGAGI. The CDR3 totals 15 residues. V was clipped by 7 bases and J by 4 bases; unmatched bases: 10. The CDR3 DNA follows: TGTGCCAGCACTCCTGACAGGGTCGGAAATCAGCCCCAGCATTTT. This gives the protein CASTPDRVGNQPQHF.

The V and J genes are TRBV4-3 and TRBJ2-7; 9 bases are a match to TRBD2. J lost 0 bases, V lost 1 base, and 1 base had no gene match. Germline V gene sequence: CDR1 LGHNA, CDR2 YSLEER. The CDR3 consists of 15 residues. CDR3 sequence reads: CASSQGTSDSYEQYF. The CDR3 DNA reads TGCGCCAGCAGCCAAGGGACTAGCGACTCCTACGAGCAGTACTTC.